These 22 T cell receptor beta chains share one sample of origin, sequenced in a study of blood T cell repertoires in COVID-19. Some clones are missing from TCRdb's copy, which holds only in-frame ones; the method was immunoSEQ multiplex PCR. The table lists over 200,000 clones, approximately 89% of them singletons. The sequenced sample consisted of PBMCs or T cells enriched from blood (not recorded which). All receptors derive from a woman aged 30 to 39 who had been exposed to COVID-19.

Worth noting for this clone: Germline and junction disagree at one end, which may indicate a read error. This chain joins TRBV5-1 and TRBJ1-1; a weak D match, TRBD1 (6 bases). CDR3 size: 13 residues. The germline CDR1 and CDR2 sequences are SGHRS and YFSETQ. The DNA for the CDR3 is TGCGCCAGCAGCCAGACAGGTAACAATGAAGCTTTCTTT. It codes for CASSQTGNNEAFF.

The V gene is TRBV19, the J gene TRBJ1-5, with D maybe TRBD1 (6 bases). Trimming cost V 4 bases and J 3 bases, with 13 bases left between them. The V gene's germline CDR1 is LNHDA and CDR2 SQIVND (reference sequence). This CDR3 contains 15 residues. This CDR3 reads CASSTERGNNQPQHF. For the CDR3, the DNA is TGTGCCAGTAGTACCGAAAGGGGGAACAATCAGCCCCAGCATTTT.

Details on this clone: Other nucleotide sequences in the sample specify the same CDR3. V usage is TRBV4-1 and J usage is TRBJ2-2; no reliable D call. Trimming took 1 base from V and 5 from J, leaving 2 bases between them. Germline CDR1 reads MGHRA; CDR2 reads YSYEKL. There are 12 residues in the CDR3. CDR3 bases: TGCGCCAGCAGCCAAGCTACCGGGGAGCTGTTTTTT. It yields the protein CASSQATGELFF.

The chain carries TRBV19 and TRBJ2-4; D might be TRBD1 (5 bases). Trimming pared 5 bases from V and 4 bases from J, leaving 12 bases between. Per the germline V gene, CDR1 is LNHDA and CDR2 is SQIVND (reference sequence). The length of the CDR3 is 14 residues. The CDR3 coding sequence is TGTGCCAGTAGTCTCGGACAAGTTAAAAACATTCAGTACTTC. It yields the protein CASSLGQVKNIQYF.

This clone has only one observation. The genes are TRBV11-2 and TRBJ1-2, with D hard to call. This CDR3 contains 13 residues. Germline-derived CDR1 and CDR2 are SGHAT and FQNNGV. The ends were cut back, 3 bases at V and 1 base at J, with 6 bases in the middle. The CDR3: CASSLGVNYGYTF. The CDR3 DNA sequence: TGTGCCAGCAGCTTGGGCGTTAACTATGGCTACACCTTC.

The count of this clone is one. The rearrangement uses TRBV5-4 and TRBJ2-1, with D tentatively TRBD1 (6 bases). Trimming took off 0 bases at V and 3 bases at J, with 10 bases between the two ends. This CDR3 spans 15 amino acids. CDR1 SGHNT and CDR2 YYREEE come from the germline V gene (reference sequence). The CDR3 DNA sequence: TGTGCCAGCAGCTTGGACAGGGCCAGCTACAATGAGCAGTTCTTC. Its protein product is CASSLDRASYNEQFF.

The chain carries TRBV5-1 and TRBJ2-2; D might be TRBD1 (5 bases). Looked up from germline, CDR1 is SGHRS and CDR2 is YFSETQ. This CDR3 has 15 amino acids. Trimming stripped 6 bases from V and 5 bases from J, with 17 bases between. The CDR3 protein is CASMFNEGATGELFF. CDR3 coding DNA: TGCGCCAGCATGTTTAATGAAGGGGCAACCGGGGAGCTGTTTTTT. Variable domain in full (rest from reference TRBV5-1 and TRBJ2-2): KAGVTQTPRYLIKTRGQQVTLSCSPISGHRSVSWYQQTPGQGLQFLFEYFSETQRNKGNFPGRFSGRQFSNSRSEMNVSTLELGDSALYLCASMFNEGATGELFFGEGSRLTVL.

J is TRBJ2-7 and V is TRBV19; weak D call: TRBD1 (6 bases). V shed 4 bases and J shed 3 bases, with 10 bases lying between them. CDR3 size: 13 residues. Germline CDR1 LNHDA, CDR2 SQIVND (reference sequence). The chain's CDR3 is CASSRTANYEQYF. The CDR3 DNA reads as TGTGCCAGTAGTAGGACAGCCAACTACGAGCAGTACTTC.

This rearrangement joins TRBV28 to TRBJ1-2, with D hard to call. CDR1 and CDR2 from the germline V gene are MDHEN and SYDVKM. V was trimmed by 7 bases and J by 0 bases, leaving 12 bases between them. This CDR3 contains 14 residues. The CDR3 bases are TGTGCCAGCACCTATTCCGTATCTAACTATGGCTACACCTTC. This codes for CASTYSVSNYGYTF.

This clone was recorded a few times. V gene TRBV7-2 combines with J gene TRBJ2-1, with 7 positions matching TRBD2. J gave up 4 bases and V 1 base, and 7 bases lay outside the gene matches. The CDR3 extends over 16 amino acids. Germline loops: CDR1 SGHTA, CDR2 FQGNSA. CDR3 loop: CASSLEISGPYNEQFF. For the CDR3, the DNA is TGTGCCAGCAGCTTAGAGATTAGCGGGCCTTACAATGAGCAGTTCTTC.

There are a few counts of this clone. The chain combines TRBV19 with TRBJ2-3; unclear D gene. Looked up from germline, CDR1 is LNHDA and CDR2 is SQIVND (reference sequence). The CDR3 covers 17 residues. V shed 2 bases and J shed 6 bases, with 21 bases lying between them. This chain's CDR3 is CASSISGPGSSADTQYF. The DNA of the CDR3 is TGTGCCAGTAGTATATCTGGTCCGGGTAGCTCCGCCGATACGCAGTATTTT.

The J gene is TRBJ2-5, the V gene TRBV9; maybe TRBD2 (5 bases). The V end was cut by 0 bases, the J end by 5 bases, with 14 bases between. CDR3 length: 15 residues. Germline CDR1 SGDLS, CDR2 YYNGEE. CDR3: CASSVVPGGGETQYF. The DNA of the CDR3 is TGTGCCAGCAGCGTAGTTCCCGGAGGTGGGGAGACCCAGTACTTC.

This rearrangement joins TRBV19 to TRBJ1-2, with TRBD1 as a possible D gene (6 bases). The CDR3 is made up of 16 amino acids. In germline, CDR1 is LNHDA, CDR2 SQIVND (reference sequence). Trimming took off 5 bases at V and 8 bases at J, with 24 bases between the two ends. CDR3 sequence: CASSSPTGFKVGGYTF. For the CDR3, the DNA is TGTGCCAGTAGTTCACCCACAGGGTTTAAAGTGGGAGGCTACACCTTC.

The chain links TRBV29-1 to TRBJ2-7, with TRBD1 as a possible D gene (5 bases). This CDR3 contains 12 residues. Germline loops: CDR1 SQVTM, CDR2 ANQGSEA. V gave up 3 bases and J gave up 7 bases, with 13 bases separating them. CDR3 amino acids: CSVEGPQLEQYF. In DNA form, the CDR3 reads TGCAGCGTTGAGGGGCCGCAGTTGGAGCAGTACTTC.

The chain employs TRBV5-4 and TRBJ2-1, with TRBD2 identical over 9 bases. This CDR3 contains 13 residues. V lost 10 bases, J lost 8 bases, and 10 bases stayed unmatched. Per the germline V gene, CDR1 is SGHNT and CDR2 is YYREEE (reference sequence). CDR3 coding DNA: TGTGCCTACCGATTAGCGGGAGCGGATGAGCAGTTCTTC. Protein: CAYRLAGADEQFF. Filled out from reference TRBV5-4 and TRBJ2-1, the complete variable domain reads ETGVTQSPTHLIKTRGQQVTLRCSSQSGHNTVSWYQQALGQGPQFIFQYYREEENGRGNFPPRFSGLQFPNYSSELNVNALELDDSALYLCAYRLAGADEQFFGPGTRLTVL.

The genes are TRBV5-5 and TRBJ1-1, with no clear D. Germline assignment: CDR1 SGHKS and CDR2 YYEKEE (reference sequence). V was trimmed by 0 bases and J by 2 bases, leaving 5 bases between them. The CDR3 has 13 amino acids. The CDR3 bases are TGTGCCAGCAGCTTGGACATAAACACTGAAGCTTTCTTT. This encodes CASSLDINTEAFF.

The chain employs TRBV6-5 and TRBJ1-5; 7 nucleotides align to TRBD1. V was clipped by 4 bases and J by 6 bases; unmatched bases: 12. The CDR3 runs to 16 residues. Per the germline V gene, CDR1 is MNHEY and CDR2 is SVGAGI. CDR3 protein: CASSFPTGRGFQPQHF. In DNA, the CDR3 is TGTGCCAGCAGTTTCCCGACAGGCAGGGGGTTTCAGCCCCAGCATTTT.

In this sample, this clone turned up a few times. The V call is TRBV6-5, the J call TRBJ1-1, with 8 nucleotides matching TRBD1. CDR3 length: 13 residues. The trim removed 11 bases at V and 1 base at J, leaving 6 bases unmatched. Germline V gene data show CDR1 as MNHEY and CDR2 as SVGAGI. CDR3 protein: CAGQGVWNTEAFF. CDR3 nucleotides: TGTGCCGGACAGGGTGTATGGAACACTGAAGCTTTCTTT.

DNA for the CDR3: TGTGCCAGCAGCTGGGGGCCTGGCACTGAAGCTTTCTTT. Protein sequence: CASSWGPGTEAFF. The chain links TRBV5-6 to TRBJ1-1, with a tentative D call TRBD1 (6 bases). The CDR3 length is 13 residues. Trimming left V 3 bases short and J 4 bases short, with 10 bases between. Germline V gene sequence: CDR1 SGHDT, CDR2 YYEEEE.

V and J are TRBV7-6 and TRBJ2-5; 8 bases align to TRBD2. CDR3 size: 16 residues. Per the germline V gene, CDR1 is SGHVS and CDR2 is FNYEAQ. Trimming removed 1 base from V and 3 bases from J; junction bases left unmatched: 7. CDR3 loop: CASSLDRLAGKETQYF. CDR3 in DNA: TGTGCCAGCAGCTTAGACAGGCTAGCGGGCAAAGAGACCCAGTACTTC.

The chain joins TRBV25-1 to TRBJ2-5; 11 bases map to TRBD2. This CDR3 comprises 17 residues. V was clipped by 3 bases and J by 2 bases; unmatched bases: 8. CDR1 MGHDK and CDR2 SYGVNS come from the germline V gene. DNA for the CDR3: TGTGCCAGCAGTGACCTACTAGCGGGAGTGGAGCAAGAGACCCAGTACTTC. Translation gives CASSDLLAGVEQETQYF. The entire variable domain, with the rest obtained from reference TRBV25-1 and TRBJ2-5, is as follows: EADIYQTPRYLVIGTGKKITLECSQTMGHDKMYWYQQDPGMELHLIHYSYGVNSTEKGDLSSESTVSRIRTEHFPLTLESARPSHTSQYLCASSDLLAGVEQETQYFGPGTRLLVL.

The chain carries TRBV19 and TRBJ2-3; 11 bases match TRBD1. The germline V gene encodes CDR1 LNHDA and CDR2 SQIVND (reference sequence). CDR3 length: 15 residues. Trimming took 6 bases from V and 4 from J; bases not matched to a gene: 6. CDR3 protein: CASSNRDRGSDTQYF. CDR3 coding DNA: TGTGCCAGTAGCAATCGGGACAGGGGGTCAGATACGCAGTATTTT.